A selection of T cell receptor beta chains follows, all from one sample in a study of blood T cell repertoires in COVID-19. Using immunoSEQ multiplex PCR, the repertoire was profiled, and TCRdb retains in-frame clones only, with some absent. The table has fewer than 350,000 clones, 85% seen once. The sequenced sample was PBMCs or T cells enriched from blood (not recorded which). The receptors were gathered from a woman younger than 45 who had been exposed to COVID-19. The CDR3 runs from the conserved cysteine through the conserved F or W. Fields, in order: V gene, clone size, J gene, D gene, CDR3 DNA, CDR3 protein. A D gene is named only where the DNA matches it firmly. Expanded clones are given a class, and other clones once, few, many or no size at all.

>TRBV2|.|TRBJ1-5|.
TGTGCCAGCAGTCTAGGGGGTGGGGTTCATCAGCCCCAGCATTTT
CASSLGGGVHQPQHF
>TRBV5-4|.|TRBJ2-1|TRBD2
TGTGCTCTAGCGGGAGAAGGCTCCTACAATGAGCAGTTCTTC
CALAGEGSYNEQFF
>TRBV28|many|TRBJ1-1|TRBD1
TGTGCCAGCACTATAGGGACAGGACTTTACACTGAAGCTTTCTTT
CASTIGTGLYTEAFF
>TRBV5-1|.|TRBJ2-7|TRBD2
TGCGCCAGCAGCTTGGGGGGACTAGCGGGTACCTACGAGCAGTACTTC
CASSLGGLAGTYEQYF
>TRBV6-5|.|TRBJ2-1|.
TGTGCCAGCAGTTACGGGCTGGGGCAGCTGTACAATGAGCAGTTCTTC
CASSYGLGQLYNEQFF
>TRBV19|.|TRBJ1-2|.
TGTGCCAGTAGTATAGGAGGCGGCTACACCTTC
CASSIGGGYTF
>TRBV11-1|.|TRBJ1-2|.
TGTGCCAGCAGCTTGGAAGGGGCGAGGGGCTACACCTTC
CASSLEGARGYTF
>TRBV2|once|TRBJ2-3|TRBD2
TGTGCCAGCAGTGATTTTATTTTTTTGACTAGCGGGGAGGATACGCAGTATTTT
CASSDFIFLTSGEDTQYF
>TRBV28|.|TRBJ1-6|TRBD1
TGTGCCAGCAGCCCCCCAGGGGGCTGGGATAATTCACCCCTCCACTTT
CASSPPGGWDNSPLHF
>TRBV28|.|TRBJ2-7|TRBD2
TGTGCCAGCAGTTTAGCGGGGGGTAGGTACGAGCAGTACTTC
CASSLAGGRYEQYF
>TRBV6-1|.|TRBJ2-1|TRBD2
TGTGCCAGCAGTGAAAGGAGCGGGAGTTATGAGCAGTTCTTC
CASSERSGSYEQFF
>TRBV6-1|once|TRBJ2-3|TRBD2
TGTGCCAGCAGTGAGGCTAGCGGGGGGGCCACAGATACGCAGTATTTT
CASSEASGGATDTQYF
>TRBV7-3|.|TRBJ2-5|.
TGTGCCAGCAGCCGGGGACTTGGGGAGACCCAGTACTTC
CASSRGLGETQYF
>TRBV7-2|.|TRBJ1-2|TRBD1
TGTGCCAGCAGCCGGACAGGGAATCTATGGTATGGCTACACCTTC
CASSRTGNLWYGYTF
>TRBV25-1|.|TRBJ2-5|.
TGTGCCAGCAGACCAGGCCAAGAGACCCAGTACTTC
CASRPGQETQYF
>TRBV6-5|few|TRBJ2-7|TRBD1
TGTGCCAGCAGTCTACAGGGGGCCTACGAGCAGTACTTC
CASSLQGAYEQYF
>TRBV9|.|TRBJ2-7|.
TGTGCCAGCAGCGTAGCAGGCCTCTCCTACGAGCAGTACTTC
CASSVAGLSYEQYF
>TRBV6-5|once|TRBJ2-2|.
TGTGCCAGCGGCAGGGGCGAGGGGTTCACCGGGGAGCTGTTTTTT
CASGRGEGFTGELFF
>TRBV28|.|TRBJ1-2|.
TGTGCCAGCAGTTTATCCGTAGTACGACAGCCCAACGGCTACACCTTC
CASSLSVVRQPNGYTF
>TRBV7-3|.|TRBJ2-2|TRBD1
TGTGCCAGCAGCCAGGGGACAGTTACCGGGGAGCTGTTTTTT
CASSQGTVTGELFF
>TRBV6-5|.|TRBJ1-3|.
TGTGCCAGCAGTTACGGCGGGCCTAGCTCTGGAAACACCATATATTTT
CASSYGGPSSGNTIYF
>TRBV28|.|TRBJ1-1|.
TGTGCCAGCAGTTCCGCGGCGGGGGCACCTTCAGCTTTCTTT
CASSSAAGAPSAFF
>TRBV5-1|few|TRBJ1-3|.
TGCGCCAGCACAGGGTCTGGAAACACCATATATTTT
CASTGSGNTIYF
>TRBV15|.|TRBJ2-7|.
TGTGCCACCAGCAGATATACAGGGTCCTCCTACGAGCAGTACTTC
CATSRYTGSSYEQYF
>TRBV28|.|TRBJ1-1|.
TGTGCCACCTATGGGAGCGGGGGGGTCCCGAACACTGAAGCTTTCTTT
CATYGSGGVPNTEAFF
>TRBV30|.|TRBJ2-3|.
TGTGCCTGGAGTGTACAGGGAGATACGCAGTATTTT
CAWSVQGDTQYF
>TRBV25-1|few|TRBJ1-2|.
TGTGCCAGCAGTGATAACGGACAGAACTATGGCTACACCTTC
CASSDNGQNYGYTF
>TRBV30|.|TRBJ2-2|TRBD2
TGTGCCTGGAGTGTATTACTAGCGGGGGGGCATATCCCCGGGGAGCTGTTTTTT
CAWSVLLAGGHIPGELFF
>TRBV4-1|.|TRBJ1-5|.
TGCGCCAGCAGCCAAAGAGGTCAGCCCCAGCATTTT
CASSQRGQPQHF
>TRBV4-1|few|TRBJ2-1|TRBD2
TGCGCCAGCAGCCAGTCCTTAGCGGGGGTATACAATGAGCAGTTCTTC
CASSQSLAGVYNEQFF
>TRBV24-1|.|TRBJ1-4|.
TGTGCCACCAGTGATAGGACAGCCGGAAATGAAAAACTGTTTTTT
CATSDRTAGNEKLFF
>TRBV28|.|TRBJ1-2|.
TGTGCCAGCAGTTTAATACAGGGTCGGTATGGCTACACCTTC
CASSLIQGRYGYTF
>TRBV18|.|TRBJ1-1|.
TGTGCCAGCTCACCACGGATCTCCGGTGACAGTCAAGCTTTCTTT
CASSPRISGDSQAFF
>TRBV5-1|.|TRBJ2-3|.
TGCGCCAGCAGCTTACTAGACGATGGGATAGGTCCAGATACGCAGTATTTT
CASSLLDDGIGPDTQYF
>TRBV7-2|.|TRBJ2-2|.
TGTGCCAGCAGCTTAATAAAAGGAGTAGGCGGGGAGCTGTTTTTT
CASSLIKGVGGELFF
>TRBV10-2|.|TRBJ2-5|.
TGCGCCAGCAGTGAGCCGAGTAGGGGGGGAGAGACCCAGTACTTC
CASSEPSRGGETQYF
>TRBV5-6|.|TRBJ2-3|.
TGTGCCAGCAGCTTGGCAACTAGCACAGATACGCAGTATTTT
CASSLATSTDTQYF
>TRBV19|.|TRBJ2-3|TRBD1
TGTGCCAGTAGTTTGGGACAGGGCACAGATACACAGTATTTT
CASSLGQGTDTQYF
>TRBV27|.|TRBJ2-7|TRBD1
TGTGCCAGCACCGCCGGGACAGGGACCTACGAGCAGTACTTC
CASTAGTGTYEQYF
>TRBV7-9|.|TRBJ2-3|TRBD1
TGTGCCAGCAGCTTAAAGGGACAGGGCACAGATACGCAGTATTTT
CASSLKGQGTDTQYF
>TRBV6-5|.|TRBJ2-1|TRBD2
TGTGCCAGCAGTACTGGGGAGGGGTCCTACAATGAGCAGTTCTTC
CASSTGEGSYNEQFF
>TRBV2|.|TRBJ1-3|.
TGTGCCAGCAGGGCGGAACGAGATGGAAACACCATATATTTT
CASRAERDGNTIYF
>TRBV19|.|TRBJ2-1|TRBD2
TGTGCCAGTAGTAGAGGGACTAGCGGGGGAAATGAGCAGTTCTTC
CASSRGTSGGNEQFF
>TRBV30|once|TRBJ1-2|.
TGTGCCTGGGAAGTACAGGGCATAAGAGGCTACACCTTC
CAWEVQGIRGYTF
>TRBV7-8|.|TRBJ1-1|TRBD1
TGTGCCAGCAGCTCCCATGAGGGGGCAACTGAAGCTTTCTTT
CASSSHEGATEAFF
>TRBV2|.|TRBJ2-2|TRBD2
TGTGCCAGCAGTGAAACTAGCGGCGGGACCGGGGAGCTGTTTTTT
CASSETSGGTGELFF
>TRBV5-4|.|TRBJ2-3|TRBD1
TGTGCCAGCAGGAGCCCAGGGGGAGATACGCAGTATTTT
CASRSPGGDTQYF
>TRBV9|.|TRBJ1-2|.
TGTGCCAGCAGGAGGGGGTTAGATGGCTACACCTTC
CASRRGLDGYTF
>TRBV2|.|TRBJ1-6|.
TGTGCCAGCAGCGTTGCGGGACTGGAGAATTCACCCCTCCACTTT
CASSVAGLENSPLHF
>TRBV28|.|TRBJ1-1|.
TGTGCCAGCAGTCCAGATTCAACTGAAGCTTTCTTT
CASSPDSTEAFF
>TRBV16|.|TRBJ1-1|TRBD1
TGTGCCAGCAGCCAGCAGACAGGGACGAACACTGAAGCTTTCTTT
CASSQQTGTNTEAFF
>TRBV4-3|.|TRBJ2-1|.
TGCGCCAGCAGCCAAGATGGCAAAGGGGGCTCCTACAATGAGCAGTTCTTC
CASSQDGKGGSYNEQFF
>TRBV19|.|TRBJ2-1|.
TGTGCCAGTAGTATATTGGGGGCCACCTACAATGAGCAGTTCTTC
CASSILGATYNEQFF
>TRBV4-2|.|TRBJ2-5|.
TGTGCCAGCAGCCAAGATAATCTCGGGACCCAGTACTTC
CASSQDNLGTQYF
>TRBV19|once|TRBJ2-7|TRBD2
TGTGCCAGTAGTGATAGCGGGGGCGACCCATACGAGCAGTACTTC
CASSDSGGDPYEQYF
>TRBV28|.|TRBJ2-4|.
TGTGCCAGCGGAGGACTCAAAAACATTCAGTACTTC
CASGGLKNIQYF
>TRBV14|.|TRBJ1-1|.
TGTGCCAGCAGCCGGCAGGGCAACACTGAAGCTTTCTTT
CASSRQGNTEAFF